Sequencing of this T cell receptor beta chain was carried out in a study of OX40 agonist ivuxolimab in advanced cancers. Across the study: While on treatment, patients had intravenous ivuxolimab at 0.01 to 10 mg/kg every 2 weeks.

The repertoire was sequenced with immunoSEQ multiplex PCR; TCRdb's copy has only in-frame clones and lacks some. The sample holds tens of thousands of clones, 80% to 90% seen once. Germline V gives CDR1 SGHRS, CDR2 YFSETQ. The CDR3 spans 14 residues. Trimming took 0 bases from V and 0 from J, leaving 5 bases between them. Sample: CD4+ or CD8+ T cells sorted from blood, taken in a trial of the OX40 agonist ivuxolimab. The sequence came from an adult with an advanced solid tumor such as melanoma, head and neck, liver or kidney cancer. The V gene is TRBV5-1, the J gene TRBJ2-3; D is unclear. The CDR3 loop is CASSLATSTDTQYF. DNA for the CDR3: TGCGCCAGCAGCTTGGCGACTAGCACAGATACGCAGTATTTT.